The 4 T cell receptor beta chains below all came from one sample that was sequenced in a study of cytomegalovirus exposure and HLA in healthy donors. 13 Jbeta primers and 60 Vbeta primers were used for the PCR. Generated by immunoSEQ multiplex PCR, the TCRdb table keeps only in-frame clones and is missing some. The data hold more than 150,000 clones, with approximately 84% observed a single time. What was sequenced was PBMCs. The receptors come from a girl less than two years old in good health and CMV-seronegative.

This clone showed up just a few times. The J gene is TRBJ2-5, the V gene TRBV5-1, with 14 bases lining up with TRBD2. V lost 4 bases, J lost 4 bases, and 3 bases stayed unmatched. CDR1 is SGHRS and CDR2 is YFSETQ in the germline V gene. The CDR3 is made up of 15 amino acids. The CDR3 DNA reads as TGCGCCAGCAGCGGCGGGACTAGCGGGGGAGAGACCCAGTACTTC. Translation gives CASSGGTSGGETQYF.

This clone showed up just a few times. CDR3 coding DNA: TGCGCCGCAGGCGCTGGAATGATCAGGGTTACGTATGGCTACACCTTC. Protein sequence: CAAGAGMIRVTYGYTF. This chain uses TRBV5-1 with TRBJ1-2; D is possibly TRBD1 (5 bases). Germline V gene lookup returns CDR1 SGHRS and CDR2 YFSETQ. CDR3 size: 16 residues. Trimming removed 10 bases from V and 5 bases from J, with 27 bases in between. The full variable domain, completed using reference TRBV5-1 and TRBJ1-2, is KAGVTQTPRYLIKTRGQQVTLSCSPISGHRSVSWYQQTPGQGLQFLFEYFSETQRNKGNFPGRFSGRQFSNSRSEMNVSTLELGDSALYLCAAGAGMIRVTYGYTFGSGTRLTVV.

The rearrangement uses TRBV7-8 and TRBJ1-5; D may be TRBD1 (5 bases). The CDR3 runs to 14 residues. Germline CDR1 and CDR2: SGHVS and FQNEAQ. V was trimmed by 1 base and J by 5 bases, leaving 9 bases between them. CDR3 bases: TGTGCCAGCAGCTTAGGACAGAATTATCAGCCCCAGCATTTT. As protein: CASSLGQNYQPQHF.

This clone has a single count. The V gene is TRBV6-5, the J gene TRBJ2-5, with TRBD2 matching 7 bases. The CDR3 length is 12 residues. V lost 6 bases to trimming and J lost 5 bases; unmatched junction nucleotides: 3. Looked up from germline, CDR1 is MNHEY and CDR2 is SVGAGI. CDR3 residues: CASRGGSETQYF. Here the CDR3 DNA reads TGTGCCAGCAGGGGCGGGAGTGAGACCCAGTACTTC.